The rows below give T cell receptor beta chains drawn from one sample of a study of cytomegalovirus exposure and HLA in healthy donors. Clones were read by immunoSEQ multiplex PCR, and TCRdb kept only the in-frame ones, dropping some. The sample has about 170,000 clones, about 62% seen once. The sequenced sample consisted of PBMCs. These receptors were obtained from a man aged 35 to 55 in good health and CMV-seronegative. Each CDR3 is given with its conserved first and last residue. A D gene is named only where the DNA matches it firmly. The size of a clone is reported for some rows only, either as once, few or many, or as a class for expanded clones.

v_call	clone_size	j_call	d_call	cdr3_aa	cdr3_nt
TRBV6-6	NA	TRBJ2-7	TRBD1	CASSYHPGQGYEQYF	TGTGCCAGCAGTTACCACCCGGGACAGGGCTACGAGCAGTACTTC
TRBV7-9	NA	TRBJ1-2	NA	CSSSLRGPGITF	TGTTCCAGCAGCTTAAGAGGGCCGGGGATCACCTTC
TRBV11-2	NA	TRBJ2-5	NA	CASRDAGPRETQYF	TGTGCCAGCAGAGACGCGGGACCTCGGGAGACCCAGTACTTC
TRBV7-9	NA	TRBJ2-2	TRBD1	CASSFSPGTGDTGELFF	TGTGCCAGCAGCTTTTCCCCTGGGACAGGGGACACCGGGGAGCTGTTTTTT
TRBV18	NA	TRBJ1-1	NA	CASSPSEGTEAFF	TGTGCCAGCTCCCCGTCGGAGGGCACTGAAGCTTTCTTT
TRBV10-3	few	TRBJ1-5	NA	CAISKPNQPQHF	TGTGCCATCTCGAAGCCCAATCAGCCCCAGCATTTT
TRBV5-4	NA	TRBJ1-2	TRBD1	CASSTLTGETNYGYTF	TGTGCCAGCAGCACCCTAACAGGGGAAACTAACTATGGCTACACCTTC
TRBV7-2	NA	TRBJ1-3	NA	CASSLGGSAYASGNTIYF	TGTGCCAGCAGCTTAGGGGGCAGCGCCTATGCCTCTGGAAACACCATATATTTT
TRBV7-9	NA	TRBJ2-3	TRBD1	CASSRQGVIEYF	TGTGCCAGCAGCCGACAGGGTGTTATCGAGTATTTT
TRBV2	NA	TRBJ2-7	TRBD2	CASTLTSGETYYEQYF	TGTGCCAGCACCCTGACTAGCGGGGAGACGTACTACGAGCAGTACTTC
TRBV5-4	NA	TRBJ2-5	TRBD2	CASSQGLAGQETQYF	TGTGCCAGCAGTCAGGGACTAGCGGGACAAGAGACCCAGTACTTC
TRBV11-2	few	TRBJ2-7	NA	CASSLERGDEQYF	TGTGCCAGCAGCTTAGAAAGGGGCGACGAGCAGTACTTC
TRBV6-6	NA	TRBJ2-2	TRBD1	CAITQGAVTGELFF	TGTGCCATAACACAGGGGGCGGTCACCGGGGAGCTGTTTTTT
TRBV5-1	NA	TRBJ2-3	NA	CASSLDGGEDTQYF	TGCGCCAGCAGCTTGGATGGAGGGGAGGATACGCAGTATTTT
TRBV18	NA	TRBJ1-1	NA	CASSPPSSRGGTEAFF	TGTGCCAGCTCACCACCCTCCTCCAGGGGCGGCACTGAAGCTTTCTTT
TRBV19	NA	TRBJ2-2	NA	CASREFQGQSGELFF	TGTGCCAGTAGAGAGTTCCAGGGGCAGTCCGGGGAGCTGTTTTTT
TRBV7-2	few	TRBJ1-1	NA	CASSLEGVGTEAFF	TGTGCCAGCAGCTTAGAAGGGGTGGGCACTGAAGCTTTCTTT